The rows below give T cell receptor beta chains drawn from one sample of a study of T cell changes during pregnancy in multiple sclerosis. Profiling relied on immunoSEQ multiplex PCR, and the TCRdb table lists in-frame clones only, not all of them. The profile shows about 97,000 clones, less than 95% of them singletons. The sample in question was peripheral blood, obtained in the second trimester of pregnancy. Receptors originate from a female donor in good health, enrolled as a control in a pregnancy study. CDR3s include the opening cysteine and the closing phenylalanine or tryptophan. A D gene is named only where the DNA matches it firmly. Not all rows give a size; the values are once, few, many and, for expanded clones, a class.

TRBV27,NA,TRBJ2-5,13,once,CASSLSRQETQYF,TGTGCCAGCAGTTTATCCCGTCAAGAGACCCAGTACTTC
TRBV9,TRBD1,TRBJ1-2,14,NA,CASSADRTYYGYTF,TGTGCCAGCAGCGCGGACAGGACATACTATGGCTACACCTTC
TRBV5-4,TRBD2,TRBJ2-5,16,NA,CASSLGTSGGQETQYF,TGTGCCAGCAGCTTAGGGACTAGCGGGGGACAAGAGACCCAGTACTTC
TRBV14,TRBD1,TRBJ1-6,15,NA,CASRVTQGANSPLHF,TGTGCCAGCAGAGTCACACAGGGGGCGAATTCACCCCTCCACTTT
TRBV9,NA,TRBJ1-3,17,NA,CASSVGRGKVSGNTIYF,TGTGCCAGCAGCGTAGGGAGGGGCAAGGTATCTGGAAACACCATATATTTT
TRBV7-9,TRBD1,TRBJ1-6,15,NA,CASSLVGQGVSPLHF,TGTGCCAGCAGCTTAGTGGGACAGGGGGTTTCACCCCTCCACTTT
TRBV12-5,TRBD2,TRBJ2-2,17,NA,CASKGLAGALNTGELFF,TGTGCTAGCAAGGGACTAGCGGGGGCCTTGAACACCGGGGAGCTGTTTTTT
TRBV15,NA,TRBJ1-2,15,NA,CATSRVPVSGDGYTF,TGTGCCACCAGCAGAGTCCCCGTGTCGGGGGATGGCTACACCTTC
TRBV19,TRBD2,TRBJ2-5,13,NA,CATSGGGTETQYF,TGTGCCACCAGCGGGGGGGGAACGGAGACCCAGTACTTC
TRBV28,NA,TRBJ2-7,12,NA,CASRTALYEQYF,TGTGCCAGCCGGACAGCCCTCTACGAGCAGTACTTC
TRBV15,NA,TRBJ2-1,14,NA,CATSRDRGLGEQFF,TGTGCCACCAGCAGAGATCGGGGTCTCGGTGAGCAGTTCTTC
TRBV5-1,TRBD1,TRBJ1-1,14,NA,CASSERQGNTEAFF,TGCGCCAGCAGCGAGAGACAGGGGAACACTGAAGCTTTCTTT
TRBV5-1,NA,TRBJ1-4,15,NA,CASSRGGETNEKLFF,TGCGCCAGCAGCCGCGGGGGCGAAACTAATGAAAAACTGTTTTTT
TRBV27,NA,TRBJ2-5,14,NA,CASSLKPGPETQYF,TGTGCCAGCAGTTTAAAACCAGGTCCAGAGACCCAGTACTTC
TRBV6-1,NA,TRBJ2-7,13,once,CASTLTVAYEQYF,TGTGCCAGTACCCTGACAGTCGCCTACGAGCAGTACTTC
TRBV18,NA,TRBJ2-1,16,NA,CASSPPGGSPRGEQFF,TGTGCCAGCTCACCTCCGGGGGGCTCCCCAAGGGGTGAGCAGTTCTTC
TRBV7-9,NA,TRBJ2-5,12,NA,CASTLVLETQYF,TGTGCCAGCACCCTTGTACTGGAGACCCAGTACTTC
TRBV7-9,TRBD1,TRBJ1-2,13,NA,CASSYRQGYGYTF,TGTGCCAGCAGCTACCGACAGGGGTATGGCTACACCTTC
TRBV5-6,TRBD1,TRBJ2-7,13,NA,CASTGTGGGEQYF,TGTGCCAGCACAGGGACAGGGGGTGGCGAGCAGTACTTC
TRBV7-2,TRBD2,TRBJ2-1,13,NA,CASNVGLAAEQFF,TGTGCCAGCAACGTCGGACTAGCTGCTGAGCAGTTCTTC
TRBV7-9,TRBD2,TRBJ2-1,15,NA,CASSATGTSYNEQFF,TGTGCCAGCAGCGCAACCGGGACTAGTTACAATGAGCAGTTCTTC
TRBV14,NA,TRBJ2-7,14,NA,CASSRGRVTYEQYF,TGTGCCAGCAGCCGAGGCAGGGTGACGTACGAGCAGTACTTC
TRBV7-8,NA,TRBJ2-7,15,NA,CASSPTLGSGYEQYF,TGTGCCAGCAGCCCTACCCTAGGGTCGGGGTATGAGCAGTACTTC
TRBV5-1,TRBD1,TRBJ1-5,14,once,CASSLGQGSQPQHF,TGCGCCAGCAGCTTGGGACAGGGAAGTCAGCCCCAGCATTTT
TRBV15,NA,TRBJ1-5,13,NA,CATSSPNNQPQHF,TGTGCCACCAGCAGCCCCAACAATCAGCCCCAGCATTTT
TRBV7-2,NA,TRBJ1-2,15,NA,CASSLFYDRAYGYTF,TGTGCCAGCAGCTTATTCTACGACAGAGCCTATGGCTACACCTTC
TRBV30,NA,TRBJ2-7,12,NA,CASTLQGHEQYF,TGTGCCTCAACCTTACAGGGACACGAGCAGTACTTC
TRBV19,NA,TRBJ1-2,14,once,CASNNQRERNGYTF,TGTGCCAGTAACAACCAGAGGGAGCGGAATGGCTACACCTTC
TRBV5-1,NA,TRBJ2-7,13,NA,CASSLESPYEQYF,TGCGCCAGCAGCTTAGAAAGCCCCTACGAGCAGTACTTC
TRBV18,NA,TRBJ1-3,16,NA,CASSPGGSSSGNTIYF,TGTGCCAGCTCACCCGGCGGAAGTTCGTCTGGAAACACCATATATTTT
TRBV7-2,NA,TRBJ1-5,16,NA,CASSLRPTGPHQPQHF,TGTGCCAGCAGCTTAAGGCCGACAGGCCCCCATCAGCCCCAGCATTTT
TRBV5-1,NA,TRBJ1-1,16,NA,CASRGGGASTNTEAFF,TGCGCCAGCAGGGGCGGTGGGGCTTCAACGAACACTGAAGCTTTCTTT
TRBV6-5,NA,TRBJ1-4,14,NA,CASGPLAANEKLFF,TGTGCCAGCGGCCCGCTTGCGGCTAATGAAAAACTGTTTTTT
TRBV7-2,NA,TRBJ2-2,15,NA,CASSLDAGVPGELFF,TGTGCCAGCAGCTTAGATGCGGGCGTCCCCGGGGAGCTGTTTTTT
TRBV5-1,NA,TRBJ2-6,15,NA,CASSPQGFGANVLTF,TGCGCCAGCAGCCCCCAGGGGTTTGGGGCCAACGTCCTGACTTTC
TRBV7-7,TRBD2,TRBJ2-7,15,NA,CASSRYSGSTYEQYF,TGTGCTAGCAGCCGCTATAGCGGGAGTACCTACGAGCAGTACTTC
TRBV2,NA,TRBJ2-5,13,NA,CASSSGVGETQYF,TGTGCCAGCAGCTCAGGGGTGGGGGAGACCCAGTACTTC
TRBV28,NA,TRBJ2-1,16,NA,CASGSTTRGVYNEQFF,TGTGCCAGCGGCTCAACGACTAGAGGGGTGTACAATGAGCAGTTCTTC
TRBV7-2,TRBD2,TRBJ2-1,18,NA,CASSLALPAGDRYNEQFF,TGTGCCAGCAGCTTAGCGCTACCAGCGGGAGACCGCTACAATGAGCAGTTCTTC
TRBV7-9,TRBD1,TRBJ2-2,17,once,CASSLPRQGANTGELFF,TGTGCCAGCAGCTTACCACGACAGGGAGCGAACACCGGGGAGCTGTTTTTT
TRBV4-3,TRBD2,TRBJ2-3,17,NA,CASSPQAGGLGTDTQYF,TGCGCCAGCAGCCCTCAGGCGGGGGGGTTGGGCACAGATACGCAGTATTTT
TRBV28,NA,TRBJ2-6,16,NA,CATTTGQYSGANVLTF,TGTGCCACCACGACAGGACAGTACTCTGGGGCCAACGTCCTGACTTTC
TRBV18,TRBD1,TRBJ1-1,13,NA,CASSLGQGSEAFF,TGTGCCAGCTCACTCGGACAGGGGTCTGAAGCTTTCTTT
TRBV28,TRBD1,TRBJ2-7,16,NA,CASSPPGQGASYEQYF,TGTGCCAGCAGTCCTCCAGGACAGGGGGCCTCCTACGAGCAGTACTTC
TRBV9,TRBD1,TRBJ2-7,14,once,CASSLSGTAYEQYF,TGTGCCAGCAGCCTCTCCGGGACAGCCTACGAGCAGTACTTC
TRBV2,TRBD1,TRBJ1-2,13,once,CASRDRGNYGYTF,TGTGCCAGCAGGGACAGGGGAAACTATGGCTACACCTTC
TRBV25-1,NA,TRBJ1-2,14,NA,CASSDIQGFYGYTF,TGTGCCAGCAGTGATATACAGGGATTCTATGGCTACACCTTC
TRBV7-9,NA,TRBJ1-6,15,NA,CASSPGAGMDSPLHF,TGTGCCAGCAGCCCAGGGGCAGGGATGGATTCACCCCTCCACTTT
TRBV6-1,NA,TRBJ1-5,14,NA,CASTLQDSNQPQHF,TGTGCCAGCACCTTACAGGATAGCAATCAGCCCCAGCATTTT
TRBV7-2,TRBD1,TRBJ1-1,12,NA,CASSSGQGNAFF,TGTGCCAGCAGCTCGGGACAGGGGAATGCTTTCTTT
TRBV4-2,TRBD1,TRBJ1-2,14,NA,CASSLGQGALGYTF,TGTGCCAGCAGCCTCGGACAGGGGGCCCTTGGCTACACCTTC
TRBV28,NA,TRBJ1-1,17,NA,CASSSAHWGSMNTEAFF,TGTGCCAGCAGTTCGGCCCACTGGGGCTCCATGAACACTGAAGCTTTCTTT
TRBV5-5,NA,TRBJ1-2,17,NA,CASTPGTHVLGNYGYTF,TGTGCCAGCACCCCCGGGACTCACGTTTTAGGAAACTATGGCTACACCTTC
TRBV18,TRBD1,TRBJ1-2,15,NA,CASWTGGAGDYGYTF,TGTGCCAGCTGGACAGGGGGCGCGGGGGACTATGGCTACACCTTC
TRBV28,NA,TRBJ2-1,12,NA,CASSRVYNEQFF,TGTGCCAGCAGTCGGGTCTACAATGAGCAGTTCTTC
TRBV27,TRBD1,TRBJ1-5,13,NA,CAAGGLGNQPQHF,TGTGCCGCAGGGGGGCTTGGCAATCAGCCCCAGCATTTT
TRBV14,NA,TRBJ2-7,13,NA,CASSQGRRYEQYF,TGTGCCAGCAGCCAGGGCCGCCGATACGAGCAGTACTTC
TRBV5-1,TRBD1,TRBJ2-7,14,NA,CASSPGTGVYEQYF,TGCGCCAGCAGCCCCGGGACAGGAGTCTACGAGCAGTACTTC
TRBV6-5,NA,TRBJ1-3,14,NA,CASSYRDARDTIYF,TGTGCCAGCAGTTACCGGGATGCGAGGGACACCATATATTTT
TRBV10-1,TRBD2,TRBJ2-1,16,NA,CASSARLAGGPGEQFF,TGCGCCAGCAGTGCTCGACTAGCGGGAGGGCCTGGTGAGCAGTTCTTC